This T cell receptor (beta chain) derives from a study of beta chain features in type 1 diabetes. Germline CDR1 reads SNHLY; CDR2 reads FYNNEI. V dropped 6 bases and J dropped 7 bases, with 16 bases sitting between them. The CDR3 contains 13 residues. A word on this clone: Its antigen is undetermined.

Reverse transcribing all isolated RNA meant expressed TCRB transcripts were sequenced. Libraries were prepared by immunoSEQ multiplex PCR; TCRdb keeps only in-frame clonotypes and omits some of them. The sample has about 150,000 clones, 9.2% seen once. By way of CD45RO/CCR7/CD25/CD127/CD95/CD27, the CD4+ regulatory, stem cell-like memory, central memory and naive cells were sorted. Every sorted population was more than 95% pure. Whole-study findings and limits: More deletions and fewer insertions at VDJ junctions were seen in type 1 diabetes patients. Across patients, naive, central memory and Treg TCRB repertoires exhibited apparently greater similarity than was observed across healthy donors.

This receptor was identified in a man aged 18 to 29 in good health. What was sequenced was central memory CD4+ T cells from blood. The chain combines TRBV2 with TRBJ2-7; a possible D gene is TRBD1 (5 bases). CDR3 DNA sequence: TGTGCCAGCAGAGCCAACTCCAGACAGGAGCAGTACTTC. This encodes CASRANSRQEQYF. Combining the CDR3 with reference TRBV2 and TRBJ2-7 gives the whole variable domain EPEVTQTPSHQVTQMGQEVILRCVPISNHLYFYWYRQILGQKVEFLVSFYNNEISEKSEIFDDQFSVERPDGSNFTLKIRSTKLEDSAMYFCASRANSRQEQYFGPGTRLTVT.